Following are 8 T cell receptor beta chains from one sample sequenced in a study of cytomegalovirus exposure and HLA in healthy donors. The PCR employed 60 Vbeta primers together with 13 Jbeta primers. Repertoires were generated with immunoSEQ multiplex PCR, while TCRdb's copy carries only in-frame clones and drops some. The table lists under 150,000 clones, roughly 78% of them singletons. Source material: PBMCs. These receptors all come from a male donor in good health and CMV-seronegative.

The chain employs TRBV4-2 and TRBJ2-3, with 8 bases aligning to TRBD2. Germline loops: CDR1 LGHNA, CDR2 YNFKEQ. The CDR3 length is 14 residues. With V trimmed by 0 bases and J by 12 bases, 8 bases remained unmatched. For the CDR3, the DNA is TGTGCCAGCAGCCAAGATTTGCGGGGGGAACTACAGTATTTT. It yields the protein CASSQDLRGELQYF.

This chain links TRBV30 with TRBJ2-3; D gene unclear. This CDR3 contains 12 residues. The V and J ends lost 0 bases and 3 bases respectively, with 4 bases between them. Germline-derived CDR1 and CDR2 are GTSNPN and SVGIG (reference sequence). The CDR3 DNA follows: TGTGCCTGGAGTGTACGGACAGATACGCAGTATTTT. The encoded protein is CAWSVRTDTQYF.

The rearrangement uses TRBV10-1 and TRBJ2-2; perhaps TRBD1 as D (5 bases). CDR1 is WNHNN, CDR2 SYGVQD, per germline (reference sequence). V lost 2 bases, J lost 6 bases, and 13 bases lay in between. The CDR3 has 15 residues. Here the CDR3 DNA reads TGCGCCAGCAGTGAGGCAGGGAATAAGGCCGGGGAGCTGTTTTTT. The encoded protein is CASSEAGNKAGELFF.

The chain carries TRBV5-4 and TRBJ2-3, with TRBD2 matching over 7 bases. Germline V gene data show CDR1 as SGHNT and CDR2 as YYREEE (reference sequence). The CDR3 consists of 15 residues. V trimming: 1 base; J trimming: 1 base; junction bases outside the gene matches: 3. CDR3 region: CASSLWAGGTDTQYF. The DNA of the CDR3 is TGTGCCAGCAGCTTGTGGGCGGGGGGCACAGATACGCAGTATTTT.

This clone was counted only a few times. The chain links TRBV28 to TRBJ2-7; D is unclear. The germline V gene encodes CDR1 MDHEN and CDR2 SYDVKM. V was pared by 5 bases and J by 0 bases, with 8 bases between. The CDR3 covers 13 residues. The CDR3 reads CASSTGGSYEQYF. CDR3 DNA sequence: TGTGCCAGCAGTACCGGCGGCTCCTACGAGCAGTACTTC.

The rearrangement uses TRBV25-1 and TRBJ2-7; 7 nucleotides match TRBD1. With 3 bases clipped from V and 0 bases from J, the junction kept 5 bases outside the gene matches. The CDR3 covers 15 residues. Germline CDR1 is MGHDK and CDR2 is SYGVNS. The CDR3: CASSDPQGISYEQYF. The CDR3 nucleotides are TGTGCCAGCAGTGATCCACAGGGGATCTCCTACGAGCAGTACTTC.

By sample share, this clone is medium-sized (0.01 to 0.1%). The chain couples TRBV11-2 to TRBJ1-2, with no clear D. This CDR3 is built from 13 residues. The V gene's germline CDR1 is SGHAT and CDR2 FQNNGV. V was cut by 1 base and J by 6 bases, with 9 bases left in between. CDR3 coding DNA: TGTGCCAGCAGCTTAGTCGGGTCTGATGGCTACACCTTC. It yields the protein CASSLVGSDGYTF.

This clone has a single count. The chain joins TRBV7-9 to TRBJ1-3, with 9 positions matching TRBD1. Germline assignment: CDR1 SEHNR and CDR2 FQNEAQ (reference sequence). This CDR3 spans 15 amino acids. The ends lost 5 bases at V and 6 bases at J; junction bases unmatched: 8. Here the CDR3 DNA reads TGTGCCAGCAGCAGTACAGGGGGCTTAGTAAACACCATATATTTT. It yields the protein CASSSTGGLVNTIYF.